The clone carrying this TCR beta chain was seen just once. Profiled with immunoSEQ multiplex PCR; TCRdb holds only in-frame clones, not every one. The sample lists 100,000 to 140,000 clones, roughly 92% occurring once. This record comes from a study of T cell changes during pregnancy in multiple sclerosis. CDR1 SGHNT and CDR2 YENEEA come from the germline V gene. This CDR3 spans 15 amino acids. Trimming shortened V by 5 bases and J by 8 bases, and 21 bases separated the two germline ends. The receptor comes from a female donor in good health, enrolled as a control in a pregnancy study. V and J are TRBV11-3 and TRBJ1-1, with TRBD1 as a possible D gene (6 bases). Sequencing was performed on peripheral blood, taken in the third trimester of pregnancy. CDR3 amino acids: CASSLRMTGNTEAFF. CDR3 DNA sequence: TGTGCCAGCAGCCTCCGAATGACAGGTAATACCGAAGCTTTCTTT.